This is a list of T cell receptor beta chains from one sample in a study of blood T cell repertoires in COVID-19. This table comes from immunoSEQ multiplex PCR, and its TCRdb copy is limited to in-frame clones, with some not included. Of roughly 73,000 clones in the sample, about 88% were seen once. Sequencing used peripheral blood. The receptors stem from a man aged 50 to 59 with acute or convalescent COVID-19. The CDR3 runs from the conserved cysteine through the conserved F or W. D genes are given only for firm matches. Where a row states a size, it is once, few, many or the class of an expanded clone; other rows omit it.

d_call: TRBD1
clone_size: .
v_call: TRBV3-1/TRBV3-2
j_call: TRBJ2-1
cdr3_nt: TGTGCCAGCAGGAAGGACAGGGAGCCCTACAATGAGCAGTTCTTC
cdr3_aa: CASRKDREPYNEQFF

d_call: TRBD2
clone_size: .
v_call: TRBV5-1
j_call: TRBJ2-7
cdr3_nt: TGCGCCAGCAGTCTGGGGACTAGCACGTACGAGCAGTACTTC
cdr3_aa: CASSLGTSTYEQYF

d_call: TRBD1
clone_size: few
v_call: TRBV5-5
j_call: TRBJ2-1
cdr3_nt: TGTGCCAGCACCCGAGGGGACAGACCTAATGAGCAGTTCTTC
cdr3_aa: CASTRGDRPNEQFF

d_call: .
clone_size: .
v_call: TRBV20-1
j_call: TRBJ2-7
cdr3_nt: TGCAGTGCTAGTCAGGGAACATTCGAGCAGTACTTC
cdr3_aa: CSASQGTFEQYF

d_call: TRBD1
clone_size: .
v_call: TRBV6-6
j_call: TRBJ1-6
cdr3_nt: TGTGCCAGCAGTTACGGGACAGAGTATAATTCACCCCTCCACTTT
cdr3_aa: CASSYGTEYNSPLHF

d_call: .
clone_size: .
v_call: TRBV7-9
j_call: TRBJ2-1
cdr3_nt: TGTGCCAGCAGCCCCGCAAAGGGGGTTACCTACAATGAGCAGTTCTTC
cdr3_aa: CASSPAKGVTYNEQFF

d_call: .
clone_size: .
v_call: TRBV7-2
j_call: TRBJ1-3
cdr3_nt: TGTGCCAGCAGCTCCCAGGGAAACACCATATATTTT
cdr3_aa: CASSSQGNTIYF

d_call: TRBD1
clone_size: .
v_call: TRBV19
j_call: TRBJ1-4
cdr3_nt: TGTGCCAGCTCCCGGAGGACAGGGAATGCTAATGAAAAACTGTTTTTT
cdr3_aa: CASSRRTGNANEKLFF

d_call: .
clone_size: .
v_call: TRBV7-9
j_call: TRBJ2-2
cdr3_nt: TGTGCCAGCAGGGAGGACACCGGGGAGCTGTTTTTT
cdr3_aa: CASREDTGELFF

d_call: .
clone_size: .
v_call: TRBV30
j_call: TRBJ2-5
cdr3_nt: TGTGCCTGGAGGCGCCCCTCGGAGACCCAGTACTTC
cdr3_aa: CAWRRPSETQYF

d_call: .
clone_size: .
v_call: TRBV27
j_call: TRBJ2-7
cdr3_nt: TGTGCCAGCAGTTCGCCCCTGGGGGGTATCTACGAGCAGTACTTC
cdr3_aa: CASSSPLGGIYEQYF

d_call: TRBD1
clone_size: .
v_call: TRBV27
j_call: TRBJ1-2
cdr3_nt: TGTGCCAGCAGCCTTATGACAGGGGGCGCGCGTGGCTACACCTTC
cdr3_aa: CASSLMTGGARGYTF

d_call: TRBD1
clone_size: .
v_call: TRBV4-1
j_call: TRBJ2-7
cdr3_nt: TGCGCCAGCAGCCAAGAAAGTGGACAGGGGGCTACCTACGAGCAGTACTTC
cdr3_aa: CASSQESGQGATYEQYF

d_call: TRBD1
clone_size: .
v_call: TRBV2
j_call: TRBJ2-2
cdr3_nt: TGTGCCAGCCGGACAGGGGATTTCACCGGGGAGCTGTTTTTT
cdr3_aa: CASRTGDFTGELFF

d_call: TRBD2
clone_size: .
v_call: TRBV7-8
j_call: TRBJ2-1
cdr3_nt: TGTGCCAGCAGCTTAGGAGTTAGCGGGAGGTTCTTACCTCGAGGGCAGTTCTTC
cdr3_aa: CASSLGVSGRFLPRGQFF

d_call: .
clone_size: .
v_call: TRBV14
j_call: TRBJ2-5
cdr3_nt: TGTGCCAGCAGTCAAGGGCCGGGATATCAAGAGACCCAGTACTTC
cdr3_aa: CASSQGPGYQETQYF

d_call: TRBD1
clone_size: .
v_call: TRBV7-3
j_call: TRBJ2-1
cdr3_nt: TGTGCCAGCAGCTTAGTAGGGTCAGGGGGCAATGAGCAGTTCTTC
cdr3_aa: CASSLVGSGGNEQFF

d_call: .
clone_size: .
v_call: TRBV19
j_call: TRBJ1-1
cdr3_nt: TGTGCCAGTAGTACTCTAGGGGTACAGGGCGGAGCTTTCTTT
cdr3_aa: CASSTLGVQGGAFF

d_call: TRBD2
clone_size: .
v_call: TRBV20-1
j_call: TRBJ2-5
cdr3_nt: TGCAGTGCTAGTGTTACGGGACTAGAGGGGACCCAGTACTTC
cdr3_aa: CSASVTGLEGTQYF

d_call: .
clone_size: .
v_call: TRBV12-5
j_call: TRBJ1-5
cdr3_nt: TGTGCTAGTCAAGGGGCAAATCAGCCCCAGCATTTT
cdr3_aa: CASQGANQPQHF

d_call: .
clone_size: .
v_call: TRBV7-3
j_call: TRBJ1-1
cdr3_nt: TGTGCCAGCAGTAATACCGGGACACCGAACACTGAAGCTTTCTTT
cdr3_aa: CASSNTGTPNTEAFF

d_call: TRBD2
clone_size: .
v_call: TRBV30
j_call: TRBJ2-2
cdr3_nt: TGTGCCTGGAGTGGCGGGAGGGTAGACACCGGGGAGCTGTTTTTT
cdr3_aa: CAWSGGRVDTGELFF

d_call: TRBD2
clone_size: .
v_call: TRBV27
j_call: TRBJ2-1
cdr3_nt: TGTGCCAGCAGTTTATTCGGTACTAGCGGGTACAATGAGCAGTTCTTC
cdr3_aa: CASSLFGTSGYNEQFF